This T cell receptor (beta chain) was profiled in a study of cytomegalovirus exposure and HLA in healthy donors. Those who donated were healthy bone marrow donors. Germline V gives CDR1 SNHLY, CDR2 FYNNEI. CDR3 length: 13 residues. V shed 6 bases and J 7 bases; nucleotides not matched to a gene: 6. PCR involved 60 Vbeta and 13 Jbeta primers. Some clones are missing from TCRdb's copy, which holds only in-frame ones; the method was immunoSEQ multiplex PCR. Its listing shows some 110,000 clones. For this clone: The antigen is not known.

General study results and limits: In vitro, three CMV-associated chains proved specific for CMV antigens.

This sequence was found in a man younger than 45 in good health and CMV-seronegative. The rearrangement uses TRBV2 and TRBJ1-2, with TRBD1 matching 9 bases. Sequenced: PBMCs. DNA of the CDR3: TGTGCCAGCAGACCGGGACAGGGTCGTGGCTACACCTTC. Encoded protein: CASRPGQGRGYTF. Full variable domain (remainder filled in from reference TRBV2 and TRBJ1-2): EPEVTQTPSHQVTQMGQEVILRCVPISNHLYFYWYRQILGQKVEFLVSFYNNEISEKSEIFDDQFSVERPDGSNFTLKIRSTKLEDSAMYFCASRPGQGRGYTFGSGTRLTVV.